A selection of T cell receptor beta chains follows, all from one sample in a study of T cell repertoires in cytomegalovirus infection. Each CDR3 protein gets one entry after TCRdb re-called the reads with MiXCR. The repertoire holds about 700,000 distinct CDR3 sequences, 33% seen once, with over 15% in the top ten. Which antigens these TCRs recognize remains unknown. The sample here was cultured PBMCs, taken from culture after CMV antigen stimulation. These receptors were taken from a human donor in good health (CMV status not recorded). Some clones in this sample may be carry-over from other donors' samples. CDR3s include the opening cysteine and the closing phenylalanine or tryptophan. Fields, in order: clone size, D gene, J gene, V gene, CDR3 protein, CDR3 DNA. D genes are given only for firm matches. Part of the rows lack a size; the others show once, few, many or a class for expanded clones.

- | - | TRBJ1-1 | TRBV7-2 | CASSPPRSGLVGTEAFF | TGTGCCAGCAGCCCGCCCAGATCCGGGCTCGTGGGCACTGAAGCTTTCTTT
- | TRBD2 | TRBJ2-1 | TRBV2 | CASSDRTRHNEQFF | TGTGCCAGCAGTGATCGGACTAGGCACAATGAGCAGTTCTTC
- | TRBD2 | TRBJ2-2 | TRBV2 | CASREGWTSRTGELFF | TGTGCCAGCAGGGAGGGGTGGACTAGCAGGACCGGGGAGCTGTTTTTT
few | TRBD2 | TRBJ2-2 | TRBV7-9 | CASSSPGLANTGELFF | TGTGCCAGCAGCTCACCGGGACTAGCGAACACCGGGGAGCTGTTTTTT
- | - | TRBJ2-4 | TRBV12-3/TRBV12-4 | CASTPQLAKNIQYF | TGTGCCAGCACCCCCCAGTTAGCCAAAAACATTCAGTACTTC
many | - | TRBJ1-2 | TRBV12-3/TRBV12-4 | CASSLRKTSYGYTF | TGTGCCAGCAGTTTACGGAAGACCTCCTATGGCTACACCTTC
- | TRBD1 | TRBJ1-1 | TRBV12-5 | CASGSYRGGGTEAFF | TGTGCTAGTGGATCCTACAGGGGCGGTGGGACTGAAGCTTTCTTT
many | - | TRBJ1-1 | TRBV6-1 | CASRLRGDTEAFF | TGTGCCAGCAGGTTGCGGGGGGACACTGAAGCTTTCTTT
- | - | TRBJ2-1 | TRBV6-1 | CATKDSYNEQFF | TGTGCCACCAAGGACAGCTACAATGAGCAGTTCTTC
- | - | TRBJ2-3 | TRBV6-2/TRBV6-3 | CASSLDPGSTDTQYF | TGTGCCAGCAGTCTAGACCCGGGGAGCACAGATACGCAGTATTTT
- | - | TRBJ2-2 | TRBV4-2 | CASSQDPGPGGLFF | TGTGCCAGCAGCCAAGATCCGGGACCCGGGGGGCTGTTTTTT
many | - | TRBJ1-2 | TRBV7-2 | CASKGQTWVGYTF | TGTGCCAGCAAAGGACAGACTTGGGTGGGCTACACCTTC
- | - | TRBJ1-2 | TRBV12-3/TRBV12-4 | CASRYGWVPEYGYTF | TGTGCCAGCAGATACGGATGGGTCCCTGAATATGGCTACACCTTC
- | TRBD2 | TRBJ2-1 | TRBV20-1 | CSARILAGDSYNEQFF | TGCAGTGCTAGGATACTAGCGGGGGACTCCTACAATGAGCAGTTCTTC
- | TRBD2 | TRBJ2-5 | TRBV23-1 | CASSPELSGRAKETQYF | TGCGCCAGCAGTCCCGAGTTGAGCGGGAGGGCCAAGGAGACCCAGTACTTC
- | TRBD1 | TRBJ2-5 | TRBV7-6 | CASSYRGPGETRYF | TGTGCCAGCAGCTACAGGGGGCCAGGGGAGACCCGGTACTTC
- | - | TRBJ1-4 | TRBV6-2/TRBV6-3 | CASSSPGRRANEKLFF | TGTGCCAGCAGTTCTCCCGGACGACGGGCTAATGAAAAACTGTTTTTT
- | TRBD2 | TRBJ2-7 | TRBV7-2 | CASSLIGTRKYF | TGTGCCAGCAGCTTAATAGGGACTAGAAAGTACTTC
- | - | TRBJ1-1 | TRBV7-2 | CASSLARGLRTEAFF | TGTGCCAGCAGCTTAGCCCGGGGCTTGAGAACTGAAGCTTTCTTT
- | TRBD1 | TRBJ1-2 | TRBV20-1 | CSATLGQGSYGYTF | TGCAGTGCTACCCTAGGACAGGGTTCCTATGGCTACACCTTC
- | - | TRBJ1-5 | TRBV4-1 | CASSQEKNLVQPQHF | TGCGCCAGCAGCCAAGAGAAGAATTTGGTTCAGCCCCAGCATTTT
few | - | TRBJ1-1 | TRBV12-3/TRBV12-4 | CASSFYAARHTEAFF | TGTGCCAGCAGTTTTTATGCAGCTCGGCACACTGAAGCTTTCTTT
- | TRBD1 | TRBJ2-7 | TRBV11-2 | CASSIQGQSYEQYF | TGTGCCAGCAGCATACAGGGACAGTCCTACGAGCAGTACTTC
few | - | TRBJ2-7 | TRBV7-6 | CASSRGLVDEQYF | TGTGCCAGCAGCCGAGGACTTGTCGACGAGCAGTACTTC
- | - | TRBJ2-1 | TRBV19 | CASSISSGSGANEQFF | TGTGCCAGTAGCATCAGTAGCGGGTCAGGGGCCAATGAGCAGTTCTTC
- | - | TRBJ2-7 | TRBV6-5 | CASGGLDLYF | TGTGCCAGCGGGGGACTCGATCTGTACTTC
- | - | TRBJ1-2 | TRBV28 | CASRGALANYGYTF | TGTGCCAGCAGGGGGGCCTTAGCTAACTATGGCTACACCTTC
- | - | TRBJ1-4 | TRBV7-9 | CASSYGRPRATNEKLFF | TGTGCCAGCAGCTACGGACGGCCCAGGGCAACTAATGAAAAACTGTTTTTT
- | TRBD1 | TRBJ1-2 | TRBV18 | CASSLTPGQGNYGYTF | TGTGCCAGCTCTCTTACCCCGGGACAGGGGAACTATGGCTACACCTTC
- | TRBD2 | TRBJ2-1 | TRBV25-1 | CASIAGPYNEQFF | TGTGCCAGCATAGCGGGTCCCTACAATGAGCAGTTCTTC
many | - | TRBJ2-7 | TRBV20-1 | CSARDHELHRGEQYF | TGCAGTGCTAGAGATCATGAGCTACACCGGGGCGAGCAGTACTTC